This TCR beta chain was retrieved from a study of a mutant IDH1 vaccine in newly diagnosed glioma (TCRdb year 2021). Regarding the study in general: Patients were given eight vaccinations, in weeks 1, 3, 5, 7, 11, 15, 19 and 23, which matched visits V03 through V10. For exploratory analyses, longitudinal TCRB deep sequencing was carried out in under 30 treated patients wherever samples were available. Of the roughly 30 treated patients, about 62% were male and around 38% were female, and a mean age of around 40 years was recorded. Before enrollment, patients had received standard therapy of radiotherapy alone, temozolomide alone, or radiochemotherapy with temozolomide; most received the combination. Vaccination started 4-6 weeks after radiotherapy alone, or was given together with temozolomide cycles in the groups whose treatment included chemotherapy. Peripheral blood was drawn at six visits: V03 (baseline), V05, V07, V10, V12 and V13. What the research found in general, with its limitations: According to the authors, sample limitations meant that analyses of patient blood samples could not be reproduced. Changes in the top peripheral T cell clonotypes picked up by TCRB sequencing did not appear to be linked to pseudoprogression. Immune responses induced by the vaccine were seen in 90% to 95% of patients across multiple MHC alleles. Availability determined which PBMC samples were chosen for TCRB deep sequencing.

The library was obtained by the immunoSEQ multiplex PCR assay. The hsTCRB Kit was used according to the manufacturer's protocol to amplify rearranged TCR beta chain sequences. TCRB libraries were sequenced on an Illumina MiSeq. Concerning the study's data processing: The proprietary platform of the kit vendor was used for demultiplexing, trimming and gene mapping. Held by TCRdb, this immuneACCESS table contains in-frame sequences only and omits some clones. Under half of the omission traces to an unresolved V gene where checked; the cause of the rest is unknown. V and J calls and clone size come straight from that table; D and trimming were deduced from the DNA. Across this sample there are more than 25,000 clones, with around 89% seen only once. The leading ten clones occupy over 15% of the sample. Remarks on this clone: What antigen it recognizes has not been identified. No much larger clonotype is one base removed from it; base qualities were not supplied.

V ends up 0 bases short and J 6 bases short, with an unmatched junction base count of 5. The cysteine opens and the phenylalanine closes a CDR3 of 15 amino acids. The sequence is cut down to CDR3 DNA, 45 bases in frame from base 1. The germline V gene provides CDR1 SGDLS and CDR2 YYNGEE. Reading the label with the study, this specimen's time point is: week 5, during vaccination. Each vaccine dose was 300 ug of a 20-mer mutant IDH1 peptide in Montanide, given subcutaneously with topical imiquimod. The donors had newly diagnosed IDH1-mutant astrocytomas of WHO grade 3 or 4 that showed loss of nuclear ATRX. The samples were drawn from NOA16, a multicentre, single-arm, open-label phase I trial in Germany that tested a mutant IDH1 peptide vaccine in humans for the first time. Genomic DNA for TCRB sequencing was extracted from EDTA blood using the DNeasy Blood and Tissue Kit.

Recombination connected TRBV9 to TRBJ2-1, with 8 middle bases fitting TRBD1. The sequence came from a young man with glioma. Here the sequenced sample was PBMCs, taken from a glioma patient whose treatment included an IDH1 peptide vaccine. The bases read TGTGCCAGCAGCGTAGGAACAGGGGGAGGCAATGAGCAGTTCTTC. Its translation reads: CASSVGTGGGNEQFF.